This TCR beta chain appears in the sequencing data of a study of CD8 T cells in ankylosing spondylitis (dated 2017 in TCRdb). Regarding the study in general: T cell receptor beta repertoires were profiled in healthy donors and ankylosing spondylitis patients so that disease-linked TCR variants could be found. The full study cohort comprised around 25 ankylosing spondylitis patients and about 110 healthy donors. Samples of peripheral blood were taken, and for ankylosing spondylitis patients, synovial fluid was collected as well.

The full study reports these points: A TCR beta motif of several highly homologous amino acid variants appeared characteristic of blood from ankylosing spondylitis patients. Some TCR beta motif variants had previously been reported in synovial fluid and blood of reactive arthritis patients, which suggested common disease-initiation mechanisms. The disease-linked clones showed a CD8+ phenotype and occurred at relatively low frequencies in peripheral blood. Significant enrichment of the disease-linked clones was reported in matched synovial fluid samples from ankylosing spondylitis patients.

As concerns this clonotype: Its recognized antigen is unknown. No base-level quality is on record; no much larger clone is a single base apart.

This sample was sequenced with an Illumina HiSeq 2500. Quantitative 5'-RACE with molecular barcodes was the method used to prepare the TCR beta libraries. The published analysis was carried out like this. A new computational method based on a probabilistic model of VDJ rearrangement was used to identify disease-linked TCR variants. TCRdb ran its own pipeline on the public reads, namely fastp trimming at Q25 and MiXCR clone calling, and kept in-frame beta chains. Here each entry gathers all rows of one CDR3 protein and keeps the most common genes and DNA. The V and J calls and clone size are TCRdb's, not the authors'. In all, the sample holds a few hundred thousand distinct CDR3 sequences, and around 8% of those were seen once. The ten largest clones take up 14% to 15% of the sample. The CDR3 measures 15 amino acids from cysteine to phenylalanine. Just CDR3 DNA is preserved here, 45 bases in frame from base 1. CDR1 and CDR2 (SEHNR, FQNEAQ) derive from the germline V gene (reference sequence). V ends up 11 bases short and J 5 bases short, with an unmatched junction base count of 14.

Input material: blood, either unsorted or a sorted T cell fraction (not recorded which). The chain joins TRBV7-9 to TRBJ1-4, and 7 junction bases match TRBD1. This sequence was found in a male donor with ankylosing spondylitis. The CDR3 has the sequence CAAGRRQGENEKLFF. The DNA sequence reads TGTGCCGCGGGTCGGAGGCAGGGGGAAAATGAAAAACTGTTTTTT.